These 3 T cell receptor beta chains were sequenced from one sample in a study of blood T cell repertoires in COVID-19. Assay used: immunoSEQ multiplex PCR; TCRdb lists only in-frame clones, some missing. The sample lists 140,000 to 150,000 clones; roughly 79% were seen once. The sample consisted of peripheral blood. The source of these receptors is a human donor with acute or convalescent COVID-19. The donor label of this sample is uncertain.

This clone was picked up a small number of times. The V call is TRBV6-5, the J call TRBJ1-4; possibly TRBD1 for D (6 bases). Germline V gene lookup returns CDR1 MNHEY and CDR2 SVGAGI. Trimming cost V 10 bases and J 8 bases, with 11 bases left between them. The CDR3 is 11 residues long. CDR3 in amino acids: CATSQGEKLFF. The CDR3 DNA reads TGTGCCACGTCTCAGGGGGAAAAACTGTTTTTT.

In its sample, this clone was seen a few times. This chain links TRBV30 with TRBJ2-7, with a tentative D call TRBD2 (5 bases). CDR1 GTSNPN and CDR2 SVGIG come from the germline V gene (reference sequence). V lost 0 bases and J lost 1, with 7 bases in between. The CDR3 runs 13 residues. CDR3: CAWSVGLSYEQYF. The CDR3 DNA reads TGTGCCTGGAGTGTTGGACTTTCCTACGAGCAGTACTTC.

The rearrangement uses TRBV6-5 and TRBJ1-4; 9 bases are a match to TRBD1. The germline gives CDR1 MNHEY, CDR2 SVGAGI. The CDR3 runs 14 residues. The ends lost 6 bases at V and 5 bases at J; junction bases unmatched: 4. The CDR3 DNA is TGTGCCAGCAGCCGACAGGGGGGGAATGAAAAACTGTTTTTT. Protein sequence: CASSRQGGNEKLFF.